This section outlines one T cell receptor beta chain sequence together with its context. What it recognizes is unknown. These data belong to a study of vaccination and CD4 T cells after COVID-19. Study-level background: Each control was exposed to a CEFX pool, an HIV-1 Nef pool, or no peptide at all. General observations from the study: The study examined relatively few convalescent patients and included no early post-infection timepoints.

This CDR3 spans 10 amino acids. Germline lookup yields CDR1 SQVTM and CDR2 ANQGSEA. V was clipped by 5 bases and J by 3 bases, with 4 bases between them. Stated treatment: roughly 11-day PBMC culture with coronavirus spike peptide pools or control peptides (ViraFEST assay). Expanded clonotypes were found by TCR sequencing after peptide-pool stimulation (ViraFEST). Cultures got half-medium changes with IL-2 on days 3 and 7. An Oncomine TCR Beta short-read assay was used to sequence the DNA from cultured CD4+ T cells. Using its own MiXCR run on the PCR reads, TCRdb lists one record per CDR3 protein. The table has some 15,000 distinct CDR3 sequences, around a third seen once.

Sequencing used cultured CD4+ T cells from blood. This receptor was obtained from a human donor with COVID-19. This chain uses TRBV29-1 with TRBJ2-5; D is uncertain. CDR3 amino acids: CSVYEETQYF. Written as DNA, the CDR3 is TGCAGCGTTTACGAAGAGACCCAGTACTTC.